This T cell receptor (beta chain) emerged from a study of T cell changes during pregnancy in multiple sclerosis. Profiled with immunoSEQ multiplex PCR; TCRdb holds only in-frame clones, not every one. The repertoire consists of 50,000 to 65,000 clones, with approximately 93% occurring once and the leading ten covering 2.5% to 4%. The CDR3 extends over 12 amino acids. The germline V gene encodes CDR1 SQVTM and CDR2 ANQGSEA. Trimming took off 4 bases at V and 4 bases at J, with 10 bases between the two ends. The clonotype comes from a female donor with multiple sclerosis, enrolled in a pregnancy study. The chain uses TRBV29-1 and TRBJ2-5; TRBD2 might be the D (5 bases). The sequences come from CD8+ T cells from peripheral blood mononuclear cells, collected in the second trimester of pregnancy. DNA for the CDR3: TGCAGCGTTGGCGGAGGACGAGAGACCCAGTACTTC. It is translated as CSVGGGRETQYF.